This T cell receptor beta chain appears in the sequencing data of a study of blood T cell repertoires in COVID-19. This CDR3 has 11 amino acids. From germline, CDR1 is SNHLY and CDR2 FYNNEI. V gave up 7 bases and J gave up 5 bases, with 8 bases separating them. Libraries were prepared by immunoSEQ multiplex PCR; TCRdb keeps only in-frame clonotypes and omits some of them. The sample yields some 170,000 clones, about 78% seen once. V is TRBV2 and J is TRBJ2-5; D unresolved. The TCR comes from a woman between 50 and 59 years old who had recovered from COVID-19. Sample: PBMCs or T cells enriched from blood (not recorded which). The CDR3 spells CASIVMETQYF. CDR3 DNA: TGTGCCAGCATCGTTATGGAGACCCAGTACTTC. Variable domain in full (rest from reference TRBV2 and TRBJ2-5): EPEVTQTPSHQVTQMGQEVILRCVPISNHLYFYWYRQILGQKVEFLVSFYNNEISEKSEIFDDQFSVERPDGSNFTLKIRSTKLEDSAMYFCASIVMETQYFGPGTRLLVL.